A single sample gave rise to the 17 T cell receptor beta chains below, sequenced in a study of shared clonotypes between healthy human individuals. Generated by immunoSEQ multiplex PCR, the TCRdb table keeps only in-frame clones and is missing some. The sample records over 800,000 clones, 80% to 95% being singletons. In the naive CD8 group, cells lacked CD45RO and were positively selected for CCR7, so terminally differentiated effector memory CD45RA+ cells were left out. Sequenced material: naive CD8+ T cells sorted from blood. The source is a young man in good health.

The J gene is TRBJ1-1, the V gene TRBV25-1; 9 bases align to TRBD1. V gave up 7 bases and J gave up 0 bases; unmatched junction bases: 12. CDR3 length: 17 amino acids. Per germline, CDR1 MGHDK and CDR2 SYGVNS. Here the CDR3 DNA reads TGTGCCAGCACCTTCATCCGGGACAGGGAGGTGAACACTGAAGCTTTCTTT. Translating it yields CASTFIRDREVNTEAFF.

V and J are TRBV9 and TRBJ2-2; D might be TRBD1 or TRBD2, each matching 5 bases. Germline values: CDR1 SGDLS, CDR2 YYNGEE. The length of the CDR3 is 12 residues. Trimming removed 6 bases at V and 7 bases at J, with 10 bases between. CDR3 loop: CASKGSGGELFF. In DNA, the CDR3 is TGTGCCAGCAAGGGGAGTGGCGGGGAGCTGTTTTTT.

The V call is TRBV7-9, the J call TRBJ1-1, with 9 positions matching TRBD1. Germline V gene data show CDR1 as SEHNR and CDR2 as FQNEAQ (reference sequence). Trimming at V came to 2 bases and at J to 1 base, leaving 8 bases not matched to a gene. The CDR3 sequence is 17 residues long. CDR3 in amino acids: CASSLYSEDRGNTEAFF. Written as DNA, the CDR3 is TGTGCCAGCAGCTTATATTCCGAGGACAGGGGGAACACTGAAGCTTTCTTT.

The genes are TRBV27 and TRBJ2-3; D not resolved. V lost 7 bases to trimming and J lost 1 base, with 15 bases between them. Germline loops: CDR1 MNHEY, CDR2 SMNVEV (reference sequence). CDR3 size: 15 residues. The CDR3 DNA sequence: TGTGCCAGCAACTCCAAAACCTACGGCACAGATACGCAGTATTTT. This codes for CASNSKTYGTDTQYF.

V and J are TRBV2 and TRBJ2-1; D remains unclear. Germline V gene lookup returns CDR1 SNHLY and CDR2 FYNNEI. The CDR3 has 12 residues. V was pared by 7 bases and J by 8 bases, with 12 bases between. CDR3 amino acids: CASIATFYEQFF. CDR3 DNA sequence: TGTGCCAGCATTGCGACGTTCTATGAGCAGTTCTTC.

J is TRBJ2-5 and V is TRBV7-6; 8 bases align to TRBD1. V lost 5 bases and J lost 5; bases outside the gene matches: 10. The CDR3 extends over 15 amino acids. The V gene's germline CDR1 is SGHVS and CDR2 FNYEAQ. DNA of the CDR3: TGTGCCAGCAGCGACCGCCGACAGGGGAGGGAGACCCAGTACTTC. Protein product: CASSDRRQGRETQYF.

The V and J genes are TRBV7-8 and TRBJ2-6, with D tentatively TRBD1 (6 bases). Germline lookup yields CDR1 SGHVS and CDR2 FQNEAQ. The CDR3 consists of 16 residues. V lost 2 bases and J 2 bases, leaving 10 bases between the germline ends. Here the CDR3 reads CASSLLYRAGANVLTF. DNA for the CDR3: TGTGCCAGCAGCTTACTATACAGGGCTGGGGCCAACGTCCTGACTTTC. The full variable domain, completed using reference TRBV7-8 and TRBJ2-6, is GAGVSQSPRYKVAKRGQDVALRCDPISGHVSLFWYQQALGQGPEFLTYFQNEAQLDKSGLPSDRFFAERPEGSVSTLKIQRTQQEDSAVYLCASSLLYRAGANVLTFGAGSRLTVL.

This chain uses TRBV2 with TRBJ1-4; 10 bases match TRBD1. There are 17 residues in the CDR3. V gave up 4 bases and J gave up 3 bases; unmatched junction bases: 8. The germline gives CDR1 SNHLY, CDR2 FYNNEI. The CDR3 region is CASSGGTGVTSNEKLFF. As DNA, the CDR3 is TGTGCCAGCAGTGGAGGGACAGGGGTCACCTCTAATGAAAAACTGTTTTTT.

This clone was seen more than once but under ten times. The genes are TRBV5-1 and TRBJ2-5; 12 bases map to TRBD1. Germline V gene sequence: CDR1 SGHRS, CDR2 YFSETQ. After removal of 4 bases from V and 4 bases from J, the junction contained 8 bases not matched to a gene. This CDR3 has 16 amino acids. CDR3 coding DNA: TGCGCCAGCAGCCCCTCCGGGACAGGGGGCGCAGAGACCCAGTACTTC. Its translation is CASSPSGTGGAETQYF. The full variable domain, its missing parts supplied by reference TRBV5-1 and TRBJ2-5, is KAGVTQTPRYLIKTRGQQVTLSCSPISGHRSVSWYQQTPGQGLQFLFEYFSETQRNKGNFPGRFSGRQFSNSRSEMNVSTLELGDSALYLCASSPSGTGGAETQYFGPGTRLLVL.

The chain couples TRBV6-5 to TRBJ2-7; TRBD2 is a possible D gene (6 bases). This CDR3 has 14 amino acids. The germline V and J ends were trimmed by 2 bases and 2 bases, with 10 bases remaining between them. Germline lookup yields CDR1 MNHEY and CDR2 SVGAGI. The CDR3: CASSYTGTPYEQYF. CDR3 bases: TGTGCCAGCAGTTACACTGGGACTCCCTACGAGCAGTACTTC.

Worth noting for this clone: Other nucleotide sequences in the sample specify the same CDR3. In DNA, the CDR3 is TGTGCCAGCAGCGTAGGGGGCAGCTCCTACGAGCAGTACTTC. Its protein is CASSVGGSSYEQYF. The genes are TRBV9 and TRBJ2-7; D may be TRBD1 (5 bases). This CDR3 spans 14 amino acids. Germline loops: CDR1 SGDLS, CDR2 YYNGEE. The V and J ends lost 0 bases and 0 bases respectively, with 7 bases between them. Based on the CDR3 plus reference TRBV9 and TRBJ2-7, the full variable domain is DSGVTQTPKHLITATGQRVTLRCSPRSGDLSVYWYQQSLDQGLQFLIQYYNGEERAKGNILERFSAQQFPDLHSELNLSSLELGDSALYFCASSVGGSSYEQYFGPGTRLTVT.

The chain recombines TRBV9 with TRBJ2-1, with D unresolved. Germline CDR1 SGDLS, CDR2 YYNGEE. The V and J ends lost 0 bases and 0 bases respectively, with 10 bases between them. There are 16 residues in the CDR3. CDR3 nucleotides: TGTGCCAGCAGCGTAGTCGGCCATAGCTCCTACAATGAGCAGTTCTTC. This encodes CASSVVGHSSYNEQFF.

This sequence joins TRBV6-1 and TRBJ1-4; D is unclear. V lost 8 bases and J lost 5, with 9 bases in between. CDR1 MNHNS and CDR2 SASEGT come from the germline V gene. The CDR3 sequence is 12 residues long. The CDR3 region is CASETWNEKLFF. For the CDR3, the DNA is TGTGCCAGCGAGACCTGGAATGAAAAACTGTTTTTT.

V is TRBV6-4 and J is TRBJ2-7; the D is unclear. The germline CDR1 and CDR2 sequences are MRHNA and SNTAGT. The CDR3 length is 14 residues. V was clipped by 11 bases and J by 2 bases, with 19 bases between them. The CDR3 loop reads CAEQRTPTTYEQYF. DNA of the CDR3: TGTGCCGAGCAGAGAACTCCGACGACCTACGAGCAGTACTTC.

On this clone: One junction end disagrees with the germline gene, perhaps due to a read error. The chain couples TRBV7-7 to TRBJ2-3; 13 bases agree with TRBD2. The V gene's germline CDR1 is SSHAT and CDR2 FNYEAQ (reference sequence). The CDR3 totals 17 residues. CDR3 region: CASSQGLAGVVTDTQYF. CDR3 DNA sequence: TGTGCTAGCAGCCAAGGACTAGCGGGAGTAGTCACAGATACGCAGTATTTT.

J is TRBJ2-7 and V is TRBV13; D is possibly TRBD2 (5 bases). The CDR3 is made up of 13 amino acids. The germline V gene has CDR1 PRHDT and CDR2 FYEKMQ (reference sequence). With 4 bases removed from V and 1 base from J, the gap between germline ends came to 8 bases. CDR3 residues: CASSSGVSYEQYF. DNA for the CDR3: TGTGCCAGCAGCTCCGGGGTTTCCTACGAGCAGTACTTC.

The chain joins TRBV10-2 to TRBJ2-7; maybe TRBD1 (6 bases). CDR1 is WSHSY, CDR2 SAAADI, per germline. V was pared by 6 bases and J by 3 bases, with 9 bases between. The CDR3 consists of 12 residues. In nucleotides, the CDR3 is TGCGCCAGCAGCGGGACACGCTACGAGCAGTACTTC. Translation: CASSGTRYEQYF.